A single sample gave rise to the 19 T cell receptor beta chains below, sequenced in a study of blood T cell repertoires in COVID-19. The table came from immunoSEQ multiplex PCR; TCRdb's copy has only in-frame clones and leaves some out. The sample lists 200,000 to 300,000 clones; 75% to 90% were seen once. Specimen: PBMCs or T cells enriched from blood (not recorded which). The source of these receptors is a woman in her thirties or forties who had been exposed to COVID-19.

The table lists this clone with a count of one. J is TRBJ1-4 and V is TRBV30, with TRBD1 matching over 9 bases. The CDR3 consists of 15 residues. Germline V gene lookup returns CDR1 GTSNPN and CDR2 SVGIG (reference sequence). V trimming: 1 base; J trimming: 8 bases; junction bases outside the gene matches: 8. The CDR3: CAWSAGTGHGEKLFF. As DNA, the CDR3 is TGTGCCTGGAGTGCAGGGACAGGGCACGGGGAAAAACTGTTTTTT.

The chain joins TRBV5-6 to TRBJ1-2, with TRBD1 matching 9 bases. The trim removed 1 base at V and 7 bases at J, leaving 8 bases unmatched. Germline-derived CDR1 and CDR2 are SGHDT and YYEEEE. This CDR3 is 15 amino acids long. CDR3 nucleotides: TGTGCCAGCAGCTTGTTTACAGGGGGCATAGGTGGCTACACCTTC. Protein sequence: CASSLFTGGIGGYTF.

A single count supports this clone. The chain carries TRBV6-1 and TRBJ1-5; weak D call: TRBD1 (6 bases). The germline CDR1 and CDR2 sequences are MNHNS and SASEGT. Trimming left V 0 bases short and J 6 bases short, with 15 bases between. There are 16 residues in the CDR3. Here the CDR3 DNA reads TGTGCCAGCAGTGAAGCGTTGTCAGGGGCGGGTCAGCCCCAGCATTTT. It yields the protein CASSEALSGAGQPQHF.

The V gene is TRBV11-3, the J gene TRBJ1-1; D remains unclear. CDR3 length: 14 amino acids. Trimming left V 0 bases short and J 2 bases short, with 7 bases between. Germline values: CDR1 SGHNT, CDR2 YENEEA. CDR3 sequence: CASSLDPENTEAFF. The CDR3 region has the DNA TGTGCCAGCAGCTTAGATCCAGAAAACACTGAAGCTTTCTTT.

Details on this clone: The junction does not match germline at one end; this may be a read error. Different DNA sequences within this sample yield the same CDR3. V gene TRBV5-1 combines with J gene TRBJ2-5; D gene ambiguous. The CDR3 runs 12 residues. Germline V gene sequence: CDR1 SGHRS, CDR2 YFSETQ. DNA of the CDR3: TGTGCCAGCAGCTTGGCCGGAGAGACCCAGTACTTC. Amino acid sequence: CASSLAGETQYF.

This clone was recorded a few times. This sequence joins TRBV28 and TRBJ1-2; possibly TRBD1 for D (6 bases). V was shortened by 7 bases and J by 4 bases, with 25 bases between the two germline ends. The CDR3 is 17 residues long. Germline CDR1 MDHEN, CDR2 SYDVKM. CDR3 sequence (DNA): TGTGCCAGCAAGTCAAAACAGGGTCCACCCCGCGGCTATGGCTACACCTTC. It is translated as CASKSKQGPPRGYGYTF.

V usage is TRBV28 and J usage is TRBJ1-4, with 8 bases lining up with TRBD1. The CDR3 spans 16 residues. With 7 bases clipped from V and 4 bases from J, the junction kept 11 bases outside the gene matches. Germline CDR1 MDHEN, CDR2 SYDVKM. The CDR3 loop reads CASTWVRGLGNEKLFF. The DNA for the CDR3 is TGTGCCAGCACCTGGGTCAGGGGGCTTGGTAATGAAAAACTGTTTTTT. Supplemented by reference TRBV28 and TRBJ1-4, the full variable domain reads DVKVTQSSRYLVKRTGEKVFLECVQDMDHENMFWYRQDPGLGLRLIYFSYDVKMKEKGDIPEGYSVSREKKERFSLILESASTNQTSMYLCASTWVRGLGNEKLFFGSGTQLSVL.

The V and J genes are TRBV27 and TRBJ2-3; 13 nucleotides align to TRBD2. With 3 bases clipped from V and 2 bases from J, the junction kept 8 bases outside the gene matches. This CDR3 comprises 18 residues. Germline CDR1 and CDR2: MNHEY and SMNVEV (reference sequence). The CDR3 DNA is TGTGCCAGCAGTTTTTTGGGACTAGCGGGACCTAACACAGATACGCAGTATTTT. It is translated as CASSFLGLAGPNTDTQYF.

J is TRBJ2-2 and V is TRBV7-2; 7 bases are shared with TRBD1. The germline gives CDR1 SGHTA, CDR2 FQGNSA. J gave up 1 base and V 6 bases, and 5 bases lay outside the gene matches. The CDR3 is made up of 15 amino acids. The CDR3 reads CASRETGVNTGELFF. The CDR3 DNA follows: TGTGCCAGCAGAGAAACAGGGGTGAACACCGGGGAGCTGTTTTTT.

The CDR3 loop is CASRGPTGGHYGYTF. CDR3 DNA: TGTGCCAGCAGAGGCCCGACGGGGGGCCACTATGGCTACACCTTC. J is TRBJ1-2 and V is TRBV9, with D possibly TRBD1 on 6 matching bases. The CDR3 covers 15 residues. Between the trimmed V and J ends, which lost 5 bases and 3 bases, there was a span of 17 bases. The germline gives CDR1 SGDLS, CDR2 YYNGEE.

The chain is built from TRBV9 and TRBJ2-1; 7 bases line up with TRBD2. V shed 0 bases and J 1 base; nucleotides not matched to a gene: 4. In germline, CDR1 is SGDLS, CDR2 YYNGEE. The CDR3 has 16 residues. The CDR3 is CASSVDGGRSYNEQFF. The CDR3 region has the DNA TGTGCCAGCAGCGTAGATGGCGGGAGATCCTACAATGAGCAGTTCTTC. The whole variable domain, filled in from reference TRBV9 and TRBJ2-1, reads DSGVTQTPKHLITATGQRVTLRCSPRSGDLSVYWYQQSLDQGLQFLIQYYNGEERAKGNILERFSAQQFPDLHSELNLSSLELGDSALYFCASSVDGGRSYNEQFFGPGTRLTVL.

This clone was counted between two and nine times. The chain couples TRBV7-2 to TRBJ2-1; 9 bases are shared with TRBD2. Germline V lookup: CDR1 SGHTA, CDR2 FQGNSA. V dropped 6 bases and J dropped 6; count of bases not matched to a gene: 9. This CDR3 region has 15 residues. CDR3 nucleotides: TGTGCCAGCAGGCAAGCGGGAGGCCCGTCCAATGAGCAGTTCTTC. This gives the protein CASRQAGGPSNEQFF.

The J gene is TRBJ2-2, the V gene TRBV19; maybe TRBD1 (6 bases). Deletions cut 9 bases from V and 1 base from J, with 12 bases between. CDR1 and CDR2 from the germline V gene are LNHDA and SQIVND (reference sequence). The CDR3 length is 14 residues. The DNA for the CDR3 is TGTGCCAGCCTAATACAGGGGAACACCGGGGAGCTGTTTTTT. It translates to CASLIQGNTGELFF.

The chain employs TRBV28 and TRBJ1-5, with 7 bases lining up with TRBD1. Germline assignment: CDR1 MDHEN and CDR2 SYDVKM. Trimming removed 4 bases from V and 6 bases from J; junction bases left unmatched: 6. The CDR3 sequence is 14 residues long. This CDR3 reads CASSSQGGGQPQHF. The CDR3 DNA follows: TGTGCCAGCAGTTCTCAGGGGGGAGGTCAGCCCCAGCATTTT. Looking up the rest from reference TRBV28 and TRBJ1-5 gives the full variable domain: DVKVTQSSRYLVKRTGEKVFLECVQDMDHENMFWYRQDPGLGLRLIYFSYDVKMKEKGDIPEGYSVSREKKERFSLILESASTNQTSMYLCASSSQGGGQPQHFGDGTRLSIL.

The rearrangement uses TRBV6-2 or TRBV6-3 and TRBJ1-5, with 12 nucleotides matching TRBD1. Germline loops: CDR1 MNHEY, CDR2 SVGEGT. The CDR3 spans 19 residues. V was pared by 0 bases and J by 2 bases, with 8 bases of the junction left unmatched. Written as DNA, the CDR3 is TGTGCCAGCAGTTACTCCCCGGGGACAGGGGGCTTTGGCAATCAGCCCCAGCATTTT. It translates to CASSYSPGTGGFGNQPQHF.

The chain joins TRBV4-1 to TRBJ1-3; perhaps TRBD1 as D (5 bases). The CDR3 loop spans 15 amino acids. Germline CDR1 reads MGHRA; CDR2 reads YSYEKL. Trimming pared 1 base from V and 4 bases from J, leaving 11 bases between. The chain's CDR3 is CASSQVGARGNTIYF. CDR3 in DNA: TGCGCCAGCAGCCAAGTAGGGGCAAGAGGAAACACCATATATTTT.

The chain carries TRBV29-1 and TRBJ1-4; 7 nucleotides line up with TRBD1. V trimming: 7 bases; J trimming: 0 bases; junction bases outside the gene matches: 5. Germline V gene sequence: CDR1 SQVTM, CDR2 ANQGSEA. The CDR3 is made up of 14 amino acids. CDR3 DNA: TGCAGCGGTCAGGGGGGTGCAACTAATGAAAAACTGTTTTTT. This sequence encodes CSGQGGATNEKLFF.

This chain connects TRBV15 to TRBJ2-5; a weak D match, TRBD2 (6 bases). The CDR3 is 15 amino acids. Germline V gives CDR1 LNHNV, CDR2 YYDKDF (reference sequence). V lost 4 bases and J 5 bases, leaving 17 bases between the germline ends. The CDR3 is CATSKPGASDETQYF. The CDR3 bases are TGTGCCACCAGCAAACCGGGAGCTAGTGACGAGACCCAGTACTTC.

This clone was seen only a few times. The rearrangement uses TRBV4-1 and TRBJ1-3; D unclear. Germline V gene data show CDR1 as MGHRA and CDR2 as YSYEKL. V was trimmed by 3 bases and J by 0 bases, leaving 9 bases between them. The CDR3 is 15 residues long. CDR3 in DNA: TGCGCCAGCAGCCAGGTCGGGGTCTCTGGAAACACCATATATTTT. Translated: CASSQVGVSGNTIYF.